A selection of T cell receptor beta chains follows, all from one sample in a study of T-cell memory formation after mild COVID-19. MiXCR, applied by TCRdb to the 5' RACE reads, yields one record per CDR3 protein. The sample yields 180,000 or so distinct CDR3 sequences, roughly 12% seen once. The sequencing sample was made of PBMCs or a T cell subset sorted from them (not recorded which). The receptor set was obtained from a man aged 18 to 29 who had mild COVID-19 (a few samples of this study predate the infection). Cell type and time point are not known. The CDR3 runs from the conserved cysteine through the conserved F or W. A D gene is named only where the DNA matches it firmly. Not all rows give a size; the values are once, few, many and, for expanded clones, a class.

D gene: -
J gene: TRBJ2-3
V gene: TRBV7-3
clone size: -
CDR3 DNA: TGTGCCAGCAGCCCCACTCAGGCGGGGATGGGAGATACGCAGTATTTT
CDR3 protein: CASSPTQAGMGDTQYF

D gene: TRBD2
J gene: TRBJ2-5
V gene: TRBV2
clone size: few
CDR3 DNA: TGTGCCAGCATGGCGGGGGGCGTCCGAGAGACCCAGTACTTC
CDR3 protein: CASMAGGVRETQYF

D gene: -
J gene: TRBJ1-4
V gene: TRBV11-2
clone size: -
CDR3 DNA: TGTGCCAGCAGCGTAGGTGAGGAAAAACTGTTTTTT
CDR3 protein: CASSVGEEKLFF

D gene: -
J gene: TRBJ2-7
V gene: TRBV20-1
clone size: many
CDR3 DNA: TGCAGTGCCCAGCCTCTCGGGGCCTCAGGCGAGCAGTACTTC
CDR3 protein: CSAQPLGASGEQYF

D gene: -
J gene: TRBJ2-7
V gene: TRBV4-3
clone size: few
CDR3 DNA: TGCGCCAGCAGCCCCCGGGCAGGGGCGAACGAGCAGTACTTC
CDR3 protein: CASSPRAGANEQYF

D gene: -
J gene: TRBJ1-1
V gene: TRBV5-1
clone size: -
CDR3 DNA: TGCGCCAGCAGGAGGGAAAGTCTCTTGGGCACTGAAGCTTTCTTT
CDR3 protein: CASRRESLLGTEAFF

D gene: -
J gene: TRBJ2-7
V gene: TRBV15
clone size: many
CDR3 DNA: TGTGCCACCAGCAGAGATCGGGGCCCCTACGAGCAGTACTTC
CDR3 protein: CATSRDRGPYEQYF

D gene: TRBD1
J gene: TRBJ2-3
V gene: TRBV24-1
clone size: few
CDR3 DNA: TGTGCCACCAGTGAACCAGGGGGCGGGAGCACAGATACGCAGTATTTT
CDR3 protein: CATSEPGGGSTDTQYF

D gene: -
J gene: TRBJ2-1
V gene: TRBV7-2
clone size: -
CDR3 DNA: TGTGCCAGCAGCTTAAACGGGCCGACGGTGAGTGAGCAGTTCTTC
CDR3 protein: CASSLNGPTVSEQFF

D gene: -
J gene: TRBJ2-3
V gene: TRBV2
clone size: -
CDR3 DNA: TGTGCCAGCACGTGGACAGAAGGCACAGATACGCAGTATTTT
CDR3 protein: CASTWTEGTDTQYF

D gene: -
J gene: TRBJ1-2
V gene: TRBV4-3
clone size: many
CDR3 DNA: TGCGCCAGCAGCCAAGATCAGGGAACGAATACCAACTATGGCTACACCTTC
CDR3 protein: CASSQDQGTNTNYGYTF

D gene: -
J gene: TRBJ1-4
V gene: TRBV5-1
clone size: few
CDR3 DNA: TGCGCCAGCAGATTCGGGGGGACATCTAATGAAAAACTGTTTTTT
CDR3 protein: CASRFGGTSNEKLFF

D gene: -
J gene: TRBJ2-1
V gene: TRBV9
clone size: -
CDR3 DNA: TGTGCCAGCAGCGTAGGTCTCCTCAATGAGCAGTTCTTC
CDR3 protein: CASSVGLLNEQFF

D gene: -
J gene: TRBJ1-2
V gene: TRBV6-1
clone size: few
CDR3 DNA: TGTGCCAGCAGTGCAGGGGAACAGCGCCACTATGGCTACACCTTC
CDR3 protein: CASSAGEQRHYGYTF

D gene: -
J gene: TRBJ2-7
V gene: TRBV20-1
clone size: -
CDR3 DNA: TGCAGTGCTAGTGGGGTTACCTACGAGCAGTACTTC
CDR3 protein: CSASGVTYEQYF

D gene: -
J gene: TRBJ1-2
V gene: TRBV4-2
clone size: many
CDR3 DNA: TGTGCCAGCAGCCAAGATACAGGGAGGGATGGCTACACCTTC
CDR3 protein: CASSQDTGRDGYTF

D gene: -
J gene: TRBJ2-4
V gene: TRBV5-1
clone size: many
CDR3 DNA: TGCGCCAGCAGCTTCGGGGGTATTCAGTACTTC
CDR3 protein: CASSFGGIQYF

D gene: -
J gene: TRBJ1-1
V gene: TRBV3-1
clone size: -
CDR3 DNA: TGTGCCAGCAGCCAAGGGCTGCCCACTGAAGCTTTCTTT
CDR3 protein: CASSQGLPTEAFF

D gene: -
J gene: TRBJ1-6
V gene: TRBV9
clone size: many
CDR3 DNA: TGTGCCAGCAGCGTGACAGATAATTCACCCCTCCACTTT
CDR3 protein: CASSVTDNSPLHF

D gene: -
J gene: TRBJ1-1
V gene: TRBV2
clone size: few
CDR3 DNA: TGTGCCAGCAGCTCGAGGGGGGGCGGCACTGAAGCTTTCTTT
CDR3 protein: CASSSRGGGTEAFF

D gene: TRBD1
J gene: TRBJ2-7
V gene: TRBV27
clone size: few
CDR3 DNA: TGTGCCAGCAGTTCAGGCAGGGGGTCTAGCGAGCAGTACTTC
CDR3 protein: CASSSGRGSSEQYF

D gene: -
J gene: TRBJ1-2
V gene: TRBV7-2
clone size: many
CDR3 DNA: TGTGCCAGCATCCGTTCTGTCCGGGGGGGGAACTATGGCTACACCTTC
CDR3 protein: CASIRSVRGGNYGYTF

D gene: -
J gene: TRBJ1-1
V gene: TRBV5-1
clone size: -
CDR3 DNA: TGCGCCAGCAGTCCAAATGGGGGGCTTGGGACTGAAGCTTTCTTT
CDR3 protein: CASSPNGGLGTEAFF

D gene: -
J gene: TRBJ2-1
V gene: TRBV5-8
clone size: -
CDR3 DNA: TGTGCCAGCAGCCCTCACTCAGCCCGCGATGAGCAGTTCTTC
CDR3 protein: CASSPHSARDEQFF

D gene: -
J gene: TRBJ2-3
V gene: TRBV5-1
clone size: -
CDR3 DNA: TGCGCCAGCAGCTTGGTTGCAAGGGGCACAGATACGCAGTATTTT
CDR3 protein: CASSLVARGTDTQYF

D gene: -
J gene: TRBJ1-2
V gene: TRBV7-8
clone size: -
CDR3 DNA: TGTGCCAGCAGCCCGTATAACTATGGCTACACCTTC
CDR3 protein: CASSPYNYGYTF

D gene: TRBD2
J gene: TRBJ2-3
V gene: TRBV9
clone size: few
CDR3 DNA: TGTGCCAGCAGCCCGGGGGGTTCCCTCCCAGATACGCAGTATTTT
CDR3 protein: CASSPGGSLPDTQYF

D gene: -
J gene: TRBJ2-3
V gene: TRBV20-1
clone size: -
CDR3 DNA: TGCAGTGCTAGAGCAGGGACCCCGGGGGATACGCAGTATTTT
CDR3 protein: CSARAGTPGDTQYF

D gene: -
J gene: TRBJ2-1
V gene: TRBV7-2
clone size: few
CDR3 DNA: TGTGCCAGCAGCTTAAGTTTCACTAACGCTGAGCAGTTCTTC
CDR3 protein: CASSLSFTNAEQFF

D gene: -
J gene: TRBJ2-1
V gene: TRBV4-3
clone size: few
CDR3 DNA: TGCGCCAGCAGCCAAGATTTCCGGCGGCACAATGAGCAGTTCTTC
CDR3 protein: CASSQDFRRHNEQFF

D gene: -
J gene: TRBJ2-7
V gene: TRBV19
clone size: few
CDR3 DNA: TGTGCCAGTAGTATGGGCGGGTACTCCTACGAGCAGTACTTC
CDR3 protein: CASSMGGYSYEQYF

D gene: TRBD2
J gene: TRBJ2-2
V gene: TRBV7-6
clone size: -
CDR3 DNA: TGTGCCAGCAGCTTAGAGAGCGGGGGCTATAACACCGGGGAGCTGTTTTTT
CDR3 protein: CASSLESGGYNTGELFF

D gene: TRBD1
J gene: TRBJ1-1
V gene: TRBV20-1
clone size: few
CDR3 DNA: TGCAGTGCCCCATGGCCGCAGGGGGACACTGAAGCTTTCTTT
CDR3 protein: CSAPWPQGDTEAFF

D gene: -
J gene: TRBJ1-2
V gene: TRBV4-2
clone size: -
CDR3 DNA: TGTGCCAGCAGCCAAGAAGGGGACGTACCTAACTATGGCTACACCTTC
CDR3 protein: CASSQEGDVPNYGYTF

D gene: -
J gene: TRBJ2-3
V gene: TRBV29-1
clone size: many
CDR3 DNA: TGCAGCGTTGCCTGGGACTCCTCCAGGCCGCAGTATTTT
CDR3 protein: CSVAWDSSRPQYF

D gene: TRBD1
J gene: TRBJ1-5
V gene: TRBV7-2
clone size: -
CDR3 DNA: TGTGCCAGCAGCTTCCAGACAGGGGCTCCCAATCAGCCCCAGCATTTT
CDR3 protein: CASSFQTGAPNQPQHF

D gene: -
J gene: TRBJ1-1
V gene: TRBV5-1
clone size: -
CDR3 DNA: TGCGCCAGCAGCCCACGGGGGGGCAGCCCGAACACTGAAGCTTTCTTT
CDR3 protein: CASSPRGGSPNTEAFF

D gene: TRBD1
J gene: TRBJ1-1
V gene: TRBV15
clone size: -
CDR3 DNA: TGTGCCACCAGCCTGGACAGGGGAACTGAAGCTTTCTTT
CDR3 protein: CATSLDRGTEAFF

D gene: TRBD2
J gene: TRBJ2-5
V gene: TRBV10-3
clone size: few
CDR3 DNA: TGTGCCATCAGTGAGCTCCCCGGGGGGGGAGAGACCCAGTACTTC
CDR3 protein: CAISELPGGGETQYF